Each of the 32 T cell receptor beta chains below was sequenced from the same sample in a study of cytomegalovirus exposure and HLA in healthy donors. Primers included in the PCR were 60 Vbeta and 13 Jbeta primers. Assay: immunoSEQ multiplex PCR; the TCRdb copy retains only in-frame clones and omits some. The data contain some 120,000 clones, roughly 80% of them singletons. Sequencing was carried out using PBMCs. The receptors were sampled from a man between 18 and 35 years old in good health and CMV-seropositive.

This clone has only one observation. CDR3 residues: CASSGGLRGADTQYF. CDR3 nucleotide sequence: TGTGCCAGCAGCGGAGGACTACGAGGGGCAGATACGCAGTATTTT. This sequence joins TRBV9 and TRBJ2-3; D may be TRBD2 (6 bases). CDR3 length: 15 amino acids. Trimming took off 3 bases at V and 4 bases at J, with 15 bases between the two ends. Germline CDR1 is SGDLS and CDR2 is YYNGEE.

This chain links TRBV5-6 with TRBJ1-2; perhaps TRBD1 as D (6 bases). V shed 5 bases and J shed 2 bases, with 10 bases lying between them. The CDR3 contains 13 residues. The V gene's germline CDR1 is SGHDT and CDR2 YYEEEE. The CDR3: CASSSTGNYGYTF. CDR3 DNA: TGTGCCAGCAGTTCCACAGGGAACTATGGCTACACCTTC.

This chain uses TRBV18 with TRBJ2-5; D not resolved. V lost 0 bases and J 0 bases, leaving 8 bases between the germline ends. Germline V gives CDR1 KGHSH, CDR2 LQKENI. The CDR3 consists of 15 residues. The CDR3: CASSPPTQYQETQYF. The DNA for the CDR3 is TGTGCCAGCTCACCACCTACTCAATACCAAGAGACCCAGTACTTC.

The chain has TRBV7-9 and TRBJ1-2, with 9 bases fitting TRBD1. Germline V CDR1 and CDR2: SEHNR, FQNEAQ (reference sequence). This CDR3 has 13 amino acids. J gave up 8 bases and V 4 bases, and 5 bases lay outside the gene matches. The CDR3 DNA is TGTGCCAGCAGCTCCGGACAGGGGACAGGCTACACCTTC. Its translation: CASSSGQGTGYTF. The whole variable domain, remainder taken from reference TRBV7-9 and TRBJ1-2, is DTGVSQNPRHKITKRGQNVTFRCDPISEHNRLYWYRQTLGQGPEFLTYFQNEAQLEKSRLLSDRFSAERPKGSFSTLEIQRTEQGDSAMYLCASSSGQGTGYTFGSGTRLTVV.

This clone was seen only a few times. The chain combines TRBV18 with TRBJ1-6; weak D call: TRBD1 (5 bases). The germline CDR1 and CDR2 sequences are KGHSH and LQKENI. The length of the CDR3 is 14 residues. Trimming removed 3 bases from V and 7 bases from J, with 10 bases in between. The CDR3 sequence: CASSPEGLNSPLHF. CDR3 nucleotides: TGTGCCAGCTCACCGGAGGGGCTGAATTCACCCCTCCACTTT.

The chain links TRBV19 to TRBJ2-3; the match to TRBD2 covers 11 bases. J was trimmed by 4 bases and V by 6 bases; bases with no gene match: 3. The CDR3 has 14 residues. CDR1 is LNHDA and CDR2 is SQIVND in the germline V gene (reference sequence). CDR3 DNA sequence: TGTGCCAGTAGGGTAGCGGGGGGGTCAGATACGCAGTATTTT. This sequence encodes CASRVAGGSDTQYF. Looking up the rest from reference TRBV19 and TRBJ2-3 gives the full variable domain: DGGITQSPKYLFRKEGQNVTLSCEQNLNHDAMYWYRQDPGQGLRLIYYSQIVNDFQKGDIAEGYSVSREKKESFPLTVTSAQKNPTAFYLCASRVAGGSDTQYFGPGTRLTVL.

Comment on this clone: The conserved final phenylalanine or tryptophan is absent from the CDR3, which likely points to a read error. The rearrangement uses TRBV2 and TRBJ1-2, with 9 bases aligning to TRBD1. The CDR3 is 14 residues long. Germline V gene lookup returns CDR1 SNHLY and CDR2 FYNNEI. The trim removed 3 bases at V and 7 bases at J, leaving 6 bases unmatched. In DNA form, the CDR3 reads TGTGCCAGCAGTGATCGGACAGGGGACTCTGGCTACACCCTC. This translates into CASSDRTGDSGYTL.

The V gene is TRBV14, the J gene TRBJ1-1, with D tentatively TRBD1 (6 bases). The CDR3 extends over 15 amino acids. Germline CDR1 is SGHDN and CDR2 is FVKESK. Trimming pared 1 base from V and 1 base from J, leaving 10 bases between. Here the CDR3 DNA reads TGTGCCAGCAGCCAAGTGGGGGCGCGGAACACTGAAGCTTTCTTT. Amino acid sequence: CASSQVGARNTEAFF.

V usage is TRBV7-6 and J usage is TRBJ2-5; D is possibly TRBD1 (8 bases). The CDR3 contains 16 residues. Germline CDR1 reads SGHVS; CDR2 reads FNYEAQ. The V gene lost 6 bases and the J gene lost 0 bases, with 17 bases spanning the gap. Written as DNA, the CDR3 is TGTGCCAGCAGGCACGGACAGGGAGGGTACCAAGAGACCCAGTACTTC. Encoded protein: CASRHGQGGYQETQYF.

CDR3 sequence reads: CASSRTSGGHYEQYF. CDR3 DNA sequence: TGTGCCAGCAGCAGGACTAGCGGGGGGCACTACGAGCAGTACTTC. V usage is TRBV2 and J usage is TRBJ2-7; 14 bases match TRBD2. This CDR3 has 15 residues. Trimming at V came to 6 bases and at J to 3 bases, leaving 4 bases not matched to a gene. Germline assignment: CDR1 SNHLY and CDR2 FYNNEI.

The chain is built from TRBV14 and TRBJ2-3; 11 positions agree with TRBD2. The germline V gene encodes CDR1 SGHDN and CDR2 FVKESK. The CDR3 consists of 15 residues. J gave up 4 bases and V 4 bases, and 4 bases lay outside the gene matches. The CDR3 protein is CASSLLAGGPDTQYF. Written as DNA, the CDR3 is TGTGCCAGCAGCCTATTAGCGGGAGGGCCAGATACGCAGTATTTT.

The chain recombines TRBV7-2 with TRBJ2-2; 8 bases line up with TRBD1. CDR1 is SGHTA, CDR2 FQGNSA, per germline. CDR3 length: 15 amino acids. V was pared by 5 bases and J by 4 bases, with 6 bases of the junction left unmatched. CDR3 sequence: CASSRGQGGTGELFF. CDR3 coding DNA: TGTGCCAGCAGCCGCGGACAGGGTGGCACCGGGGAGCTGTTTTTT.

The CDR3 sequence is CASSKELQGTGELFF. In DNA, the CDR3 is TGCGCCAGCAGCAAAGAATTACAGGGCACCGGGGAGCTGTTTTTT. The V and J genes are TRBV5-1 and TRBJ2-2; D is possibly TRBD1 (6 bases). The V end was cut by 4 bases, the J end by 4 bases, with 14 bases between. Germline loops: CDR1 SGHRS, CDR2 YFSETQ. The CDR3 is 15 amino acids. Together with reference TRBV5-1 and TRBJ2-2, the CDR3 gives the full variable domain: KAGVTQTPRYLIKTRGQQVTLSCSPISGHRSVSWYQQTPGQGLQFLFEYFSETQRNKGNFPGRFSGRQFSNSRSEMNVSTLELGDSALYLCASSKELQGTGELFFGEGSRLTVL.

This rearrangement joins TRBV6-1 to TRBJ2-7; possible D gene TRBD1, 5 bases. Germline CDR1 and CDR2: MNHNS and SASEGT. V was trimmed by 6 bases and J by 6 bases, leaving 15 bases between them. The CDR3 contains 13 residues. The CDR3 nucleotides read TGTGCCAGCAGACCGGTAAGGGGCGGCGAGCAGTACTTC. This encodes CASRPVRGGEQYF.

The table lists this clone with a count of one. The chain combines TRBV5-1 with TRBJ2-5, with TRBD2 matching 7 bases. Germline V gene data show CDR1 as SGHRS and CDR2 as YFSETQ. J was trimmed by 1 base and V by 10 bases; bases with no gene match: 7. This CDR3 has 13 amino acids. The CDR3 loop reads CASSGDIQETQYF. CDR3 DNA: TGCGCCTCCAGCGGGGATATCCAAGAGACCCAGTACTTC.

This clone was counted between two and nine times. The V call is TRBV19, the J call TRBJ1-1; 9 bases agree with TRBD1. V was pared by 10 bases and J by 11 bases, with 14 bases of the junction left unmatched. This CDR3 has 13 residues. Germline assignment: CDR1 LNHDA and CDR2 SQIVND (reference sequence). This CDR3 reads CAIAAGQGLKAFF. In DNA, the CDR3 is TGTGCCATCGCGGCCGGACAGGGGCTGAAGGCTTTCTTT.

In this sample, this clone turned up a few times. Here the CDR3 DNA reads TGTGCCTGGACGCAGGGAGGGAGTACCTACGAGCAGTACTTC. The encoded protein is CAWTQGGSTYEQYF. The chain couples TRBV30 to TRBJ2-7, with 7 bases that match TRBD2. CDR1 GTSNPN and CDR2 SVGIG come from the germline V gene (reference sequence). This CDR3 is built from 14 residues. The V segment lost 4 bases and the J segment 2 bases; nucleotides outside the gene matches: 8.

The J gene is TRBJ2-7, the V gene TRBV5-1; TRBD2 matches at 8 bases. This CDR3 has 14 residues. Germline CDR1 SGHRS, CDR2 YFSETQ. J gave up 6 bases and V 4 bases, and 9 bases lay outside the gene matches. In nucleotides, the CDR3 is TGCGCCAGCAGCGTCGGGGGGGCCATATCCGAGCAGTACTTC. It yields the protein CASSVGGAISEQYF.

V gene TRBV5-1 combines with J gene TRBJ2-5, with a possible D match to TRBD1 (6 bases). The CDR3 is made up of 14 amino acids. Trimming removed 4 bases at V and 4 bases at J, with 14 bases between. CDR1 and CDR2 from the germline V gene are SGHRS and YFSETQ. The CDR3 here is CASSAHRVLETQYF. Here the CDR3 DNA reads TGCGCCAGCAGCGCGCACAGGGTCTTAGAGACCCAGTACTTC.

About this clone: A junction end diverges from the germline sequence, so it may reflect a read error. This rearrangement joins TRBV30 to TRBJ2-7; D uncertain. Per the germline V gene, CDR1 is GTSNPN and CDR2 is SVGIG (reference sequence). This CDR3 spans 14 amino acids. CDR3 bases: TGTGCCTGCAGCCCCTGGTCCGACTCCTATGAGCAGTACTTC. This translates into CACSPWSDSYEQYF. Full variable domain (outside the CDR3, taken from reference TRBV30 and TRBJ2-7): SQTIHQWPATLVQPVGSPLSLECTVEGTSNPNLYWYRQAAGRGLQLLFYSVGIGQISSEVPQNLSASRPQDRQFILSSKKLLLSDSGFYLCACSPWSDSYEQYFGPGTRLTVT.

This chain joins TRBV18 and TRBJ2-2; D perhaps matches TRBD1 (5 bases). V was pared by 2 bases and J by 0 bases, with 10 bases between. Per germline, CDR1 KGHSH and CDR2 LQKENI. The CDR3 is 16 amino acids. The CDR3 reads CASSPIDRANTGELFF. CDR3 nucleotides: TGTGCCAGCTCACCAATAGACAGAGCGAACACCGGGGAGCTGTTTTTT.

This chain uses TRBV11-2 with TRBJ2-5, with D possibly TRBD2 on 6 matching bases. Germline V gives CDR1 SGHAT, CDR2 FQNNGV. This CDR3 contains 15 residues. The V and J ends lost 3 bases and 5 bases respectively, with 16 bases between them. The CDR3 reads CASSFHAGIGETQYF. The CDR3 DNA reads TGTGCCAGCAGCTTTCATGCGGGGATAGGGGAGACCCAGTACTTC.

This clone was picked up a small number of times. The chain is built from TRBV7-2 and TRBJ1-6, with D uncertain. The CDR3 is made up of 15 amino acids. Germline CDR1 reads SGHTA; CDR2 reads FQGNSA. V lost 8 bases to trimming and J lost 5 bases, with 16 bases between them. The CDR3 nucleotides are TGTGCCAGCGGCCCTTTTGGCAACGATAATTCACCCCTCCACTTT. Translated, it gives CASGPFGNDNSPLHF.

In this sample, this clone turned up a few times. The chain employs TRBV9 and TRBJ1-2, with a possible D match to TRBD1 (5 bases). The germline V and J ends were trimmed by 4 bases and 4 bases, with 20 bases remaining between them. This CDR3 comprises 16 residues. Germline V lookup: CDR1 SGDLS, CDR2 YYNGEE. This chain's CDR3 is CASSPSQGGQTYGYTF. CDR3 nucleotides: TGTGCCAGCAGCCCGTCCCAGGGCGGACAAACCTATGGCTACACCTTC.

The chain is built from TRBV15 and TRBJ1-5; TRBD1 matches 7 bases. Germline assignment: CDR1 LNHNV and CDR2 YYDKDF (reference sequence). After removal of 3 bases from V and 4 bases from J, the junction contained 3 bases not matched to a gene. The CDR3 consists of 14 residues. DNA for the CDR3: TGTGCCACCAGCAGGAGGGACAGTAATCAGCCCCAGCATTTT. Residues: CATSRRDSNQPQHF. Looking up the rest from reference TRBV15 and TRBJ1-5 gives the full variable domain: DAMVIQNPRYQVTQFGKPVTLSCSQTLNHNVMYWYQQKSSQAPKLLFHYYDKDFNNEADTPDNFQSRRPNTSFCFLDIRSPGLGDTAMYLCATSRRDSNQPQHFGDGTRLSIL.

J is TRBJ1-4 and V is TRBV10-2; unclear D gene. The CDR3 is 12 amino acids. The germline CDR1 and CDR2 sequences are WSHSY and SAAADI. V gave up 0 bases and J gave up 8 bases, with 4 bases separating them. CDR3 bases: TGCGCCAGCAGTGAGTCGAGCGAAAAACTGTTTTTT. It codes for CASSESSEKLFF.

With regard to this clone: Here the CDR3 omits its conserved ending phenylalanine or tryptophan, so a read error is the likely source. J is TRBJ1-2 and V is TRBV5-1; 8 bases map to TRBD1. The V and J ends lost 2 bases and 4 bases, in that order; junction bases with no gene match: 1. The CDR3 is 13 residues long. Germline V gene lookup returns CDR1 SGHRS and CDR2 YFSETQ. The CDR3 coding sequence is TGCGCCAGCAGCTTTGGACAGGGCTATGGCTACACCCTC. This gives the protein CASSFGQGYGYTL.

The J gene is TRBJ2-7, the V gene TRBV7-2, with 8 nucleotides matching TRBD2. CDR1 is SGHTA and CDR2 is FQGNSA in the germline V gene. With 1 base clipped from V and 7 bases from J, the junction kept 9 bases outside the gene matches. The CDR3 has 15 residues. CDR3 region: CASSLGGPGGQEQYF. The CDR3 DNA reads TGTGCCAGCAGCTTAGGGGGCCCGGGGGGGCAGGAGCAGTACTTC.

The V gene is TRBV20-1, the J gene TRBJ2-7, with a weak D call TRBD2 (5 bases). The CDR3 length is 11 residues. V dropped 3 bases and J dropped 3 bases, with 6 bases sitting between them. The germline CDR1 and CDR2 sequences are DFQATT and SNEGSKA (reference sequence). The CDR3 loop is CSARGVYEQYF. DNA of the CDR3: TGCAGTGCTAGGGGAGTCTACGAGCAGTACTTC.

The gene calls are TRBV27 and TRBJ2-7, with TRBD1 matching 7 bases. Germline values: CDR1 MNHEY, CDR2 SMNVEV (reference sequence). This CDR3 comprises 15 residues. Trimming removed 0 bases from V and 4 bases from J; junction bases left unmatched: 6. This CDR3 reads CASSLSSATGYEQYF. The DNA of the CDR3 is TGTGCCAGCAGTTTATCGTCGGCGACAGGGTACGAGCAGTACTTC.

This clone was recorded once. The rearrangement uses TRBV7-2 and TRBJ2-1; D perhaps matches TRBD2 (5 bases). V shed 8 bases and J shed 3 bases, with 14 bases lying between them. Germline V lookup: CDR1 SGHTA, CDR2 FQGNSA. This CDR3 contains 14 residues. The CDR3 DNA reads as TGTGCCAGCTCCCCTGGCGGACTCTACAATGAGCAGTTCTTC. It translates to CASSPGGLYNEQFF.

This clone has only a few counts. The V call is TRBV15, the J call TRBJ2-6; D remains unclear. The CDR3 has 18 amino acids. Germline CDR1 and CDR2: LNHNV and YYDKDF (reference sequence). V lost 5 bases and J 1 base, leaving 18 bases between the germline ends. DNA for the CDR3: TGTGCCACCAGCGAGATGGCCGAAGGAGTGTCTGGGGCCAACGTCCTGACTTTC. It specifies CATSEMAEGVSGANVLTF.